Listed below are T cell receptor beta chains from one sample, sequenced in a study of T cell clonotyping in hematopoietic cell transplantation. Generated by immunoSEQ multiplex PCR, the TCRdb table keeps only in-frame clones and is missing some. Of about 29,000 clones listed, around 90% are singletons. Specimen: PBMCs, collected 100 days after allogeneic stem cell transplant. These receptor sequences come from a female patient in her 50s who had an allogeneic stem cell transplant from a related donor, so the T cells may come from the graft donor. Some clones in this sample may be carry-over from other donors' samples. The CDR3 runs from the conserved cysteine through the conserved F or W. Each record gives: J gene, clone size, V gene, D gene, CDR3 DNA, CDR3 protein. D genes are given only for firm matches. Clone size is not always given. Where it is, it says once, few, many or a class for expanded clones.

TRBJ2-7,NA,TRBV5-1,TRBD1,TGCGCCAGCAGGGCGGAGACAGGGTACTCCTACGAGCAGTACTTC,CASRAETGYSYEQYF
TRBJ2-7,NA,TRBV5-1,TRBD2,TGCGCCAGCACCCCGGGGGGTACAGGTTCCTACGAGCAGTACTTC,CASTPGGTGSYEQYF
TRBJ1-2,NA,TRBV7-9,NA,TGTGCCAGCAGCTTAGTTGGCAGGGAAGCTAACTATGGCTACACCTTC,CASSLVGREANYGYTF
TRBJ1-5,NA,TRBV7-9,NA,TGTGCCAGCAGCTCCGGACGGTTCAATCAGCCCCAGCATTTT,CASSSGRFNQPQHF
TRBJ1-4,NA,TRBV7-8,NA,TGTGCCAGCAGCTTAGCGGCGAGGAGGCGAGATGAAAAACTGTTTTTT,CASSLAARRRDEKLFF
TRBJ1-2,NA,TRBV29-1,NA,TGCAGCGTTGAACAGAACAAATATGGCTACACCTTC,CSVEQNKYGYTF
TRBJ1-1,NA,TRBV7-9,NA,TGTGCCAGCAGACCAAGGACAGTCATGAACACTGAAGCTTTCTTT,CASRPRTVMNTEAFF
TRBJ2-5,NA,TRBV5-4,TRBD1,TGTGCCAGCAGCCCGGACAGGGGATTAGCGGAGACCCAGTACTTC,CASSPDRGLAETQYF
TRBJ2-7,NA,TRBV4-2,TRBD2,TGTGCCAGCAGCCAATACGGGACTAGCGGAGGCTACGAGCAGTACTTC,CASSQYGTSGGYEQYF
TRBJ2-5,once,TRBV9,TRBD2,TGTGCCAGCAACGTAGGGACTAGCCAAGAGACCCAGTACTTC,CASNVGTSQETQYF
TRBJ1-1,NA,TRBV5-1,NA,TGCGCCAGCAGCTTGGATCCGGCGTCAATGAACACTGAAGCTTTCTTT,CASSLDPASMNTEAFF
TRBJ2-7,NA,TRBV6-6,NA,TGTGCCAGCAGCCCCCAGGCCTACGAGCAGTACTTC,CASSPQAYEQYF
TRBJ2-7,NA,TRBV6-5,NA,TGTAGCGGAGCAGTACAGTTCTACGAGCAGTACTTC,CSGAVQFYEQYF
TRBJ2-7,NA,TRBV2,TRBD2,TGTGCCAGCAGTGAAGCGGGCAGCGGGGGATCCTACGAGCAGTACTTC,CASSEAGSGGSYEQYF
TRBJ2-1,NA,TRBV7-9,TRBD2,TGTGCCAGCAGCTCCCGGGGGCTAGCGGGATTCTTCATCTACAATGAGCAGTTCTTC,CASSSRGLAGFFIYNEQFF
TRBJ2-7,NA,TRBV7-9,NA,TGTGCCAGCAGCTCCCGGGGCAGGCGTTCCTACGAGCAGTACTTC,CASSSRGRRSYEQYF
TRBJ1-5,NA,TRBV14,NA,TGTGCCAGCAGCCCTGGGGGTGGGTACAATCAGCCCCAGCATTTT,CASSPGGGYNQPQHF
TRBJ1-2,NA,TRBV29-1,NA,TGCAGCGCCAGCACACAGAACTATGGCTACACCTTC,CSASTQNYGYTF
TRBJ1-2,NA,TRBV10-3,TRBD1,TGTGCCATCAGTTCACCCCCGGGGGGACAGGGGAGTTTTGGCTACACCTTC,CAISSPPGGQGSFGYTF
TRBJ1-6,NA,TRBV7-8,NA,TGTGCCAGCAGCTTAGAGGCAGGGGAGAGGCCCCTCCACTTT,CASSLEAGERPLHF
TRBJ1-2,NA,TRBV4-1,NA,TGCGCCAGCAGCCAAGTCATCTTCCCAAGCGAAGGCTACACCTTC,CASSQVIFPSEGYTF
TRBJ2-2,once,TRBV6-5,NA,TGTGCCAGCACCGAGGGACCGGGCACCGGGGAGCTGTTTTTT,CASTEGPGTGELFF
TRBJ1-2,NA,TRBV5-6,NA,TGTGCCAGCAGCTTTTCCGGGTTCTATGGCTACACCTTC,CASSFSGFYGYTF